One and the same sample provided the 12 T cell receptor beta chains below, sequenced in a study of response to subunit inactivated influenza vaccine. A single record per CDR3 protein comes from TCRdb applying MiXCR to the RT-PCR reads. The data contain 600,000 to 850,000 distinct CDR3 sequences, 12% to 15% of them singletons. The input for sequencing was PBMCs from blood, taken less than 15 days before vaccination. Receptors originate from a man aged 50-59 years who received an inactivated influenza vaccine.

Many counts were recorded for this clonotype. This rearrangement joins TRBV29-1 to TRBJ2-5, with 10 bases that match TRBD1. The CDR3 is 13 residues long. The V gene's germline CDR1 is SQVTM and CDR2 ANQGSEA. V shed 6 bases, J shed 3 bases, and the junction held 4 bases outside the gene matches. CDR3 coding DNA: TGCAGCGTGACCGGGACAGGGGAAGAGACCCAGTACTTC. Translation gives CSVTGTGEETQYF.

The chain carries TRBV20-1 and TRBJ2-5; possible D gene TRBD2, 6 bases. The germline gives CDR1 DFQATT, CDR2 SNEGSKA (reference sequence). V lost 6 bases and J 4 bases, leaving 21 bases between the germline ends. The length of the CDR3 is 15 residues. Written as DNA, the CDR3 is TGCAGTGCCCCAGCTACTAGCTCCCCTGGAGAGACCCAGTACTTC. This codes for CSAPATSSPGETQYF.

The rearrangement links TRBV6-1 to TRBJ2-2; D perhaps matches TRBD1 (6 bases). Per the germline V gene, CDR1 is MNHNS and CDR2 is SASEGT. V gave up 6 bases and J gave up 2 bases, with 13 bases separating them. CDR3 size: 15 residues. CDR3 protein: CASSKGTFNTGELFF. Written as DNA, the CDR3 is TGTGCCAGCAGCAAGGGGACATTCAACACCGGGGAGCTGTTTTTT.

The chain recombines TRBV6-2 or TRBV6-3 with TRBJ1-5; the D is unclear. The germline V gene has CDR1 MNHEY and CDR2 SVGEGT. The V and J ends lost 0 bases and 4 bases respectively, with 10 bases between them. The CDR3 contains 15 residues. CDR3 amino acids: CASSYSSRWNQPQHF. The DNA of the CDR3 is TGTGCCAGCAGTTACTCGAGTCGGTGGAATCAGCCCCAGCATTTT.

The V and J genes are TRBV4-1 and TRBJ2-7; D is tentatively TRBD1 or TRBD2 (5 bases each). Germline CDR1 MGHRA, CDR2 YSYEKL. Between the trimmed V and J ends, which lost 4 bases and 3 bases, there was a span of 16 bases. The CDR3 runs 15 residues. As DNA, the CDR3 is TGCGCCAGCAGCCCGGGTTGGGGGATAGTCTACGAGCAGTACTTC. Translation gives CASSPGWGIVYEQYF.

The V call is TRBV20-1, the J call TRBJ2-5, with 7 bases that match TRBD2. The CDR3 runs to 15 residues. Germline lookup yields CDR1 DFQATT and CDR2 SNEGSKA (reference sequence). The chain's CDR3 is CRTTEYAGVRETQYF. The CDR3 DNA reads TGCAGAACTACAGAATACGCGGGAGTACGAGAGACCCAGTACTTC.

The chain recombines TRBV28 with TRBJ1-5; D is ambiguous. Trimming removed 4 bases from V and 11 bases from J, with 9 bases in between. The CDR3 extends over 11 amino acids. The germline V gene has CDR1 MDHEN and CDR2 SYDVKM. The CDR3 DNA reads TGTGCCAGCAGTTCATGGACGTCCCAGCATTTT. Its protein is CASSSWTSQHF.

The chain employs TRBV30 and TRBJ2-7; 9 nucleotides line up with TRBD2. The CDR3 has 13 amino acids. The V gene end was trimmed by 8 bases and the J gene end by 3 bases; junction bases not matched to a gene: 8. Germline V gene sequence: CDR1 GTSNPN, CDR2 SVGIG (reference sequence). CDR3 loop: CAVNSGGVYEQYF. CDR3 nucleotides: TGTGCCGTAAATAGCGGGGGCGTCTACGAGCAGTACTTC.

The V call is TRBV5-1, the J call TRBJ2-3; maybe TRBD2 (5 bases). The CDR3 is 14 residues long. Germline loops: CDR1 SGHRS, CDR2 YFSETQ. Trimming stripped 3 bases from V and 0 bases from J, with 8 bases between. DNA of the CDR3: TGCGCCAGCAGCTCACTAGAAAGCACAGATACGCAGTATTTT. It yields the protein CASSSLESTDTQYF.

The rearrangement links TRBV12-3 or TRBV12-4 to TRBJ1-2; the D is unclear. This CDR3 contains 14 residues. Trimming shortened V by 4 bases and J by 4 bases, and 13 bases separated the two germline ends. The CDR3 bases are TGTGCCAGCAGTTGGGATGGGAAGTCCTATGGCTACACCTTC. It codes for CASSWDGKSYGYTF.

This clonotype has a single count. A read error may account for a junction end that differs from germline. The genes are TRBV5-1 and TRBJ2-6; 7 nucleotides agree with TRBD1. The CDR3 consists of 14 residues. Looked up from germline, CDR1 is SGHRS and CDR2 is YFSETQ. The CDR3 reads CASGEGAGANALTF. CDR3 nucleotide sequence: TGCGCCAGCGGCGAGGGGGCCGGGGCCAACGCCCTGACTTTC.

The rearrangement joins TRBV2 to TRBJ1-2, with no clear D. Germline V lookup: CDR1 SNHLY, CDR2 FYNNEI. With 7 bases removed from V and 6 bases from J, the gap between germline ends came to 15 bases. The length of the CDR3 is 13 residues. The CDR3 loop is CASTKGRSNGYTF. The CDR3 DNA follows: TGTGCCAGCACCAAAGGCAGATCGAATGGCTACACCTTC.